This note documents a single T cell receptor (beta chain) sequence. The data were obtained in a study of blood T cell repertoires in COVID-19. At the level of the study: The origin of the acute and convalescent COVID-19 samples was the United States, Italy and Spain. From T cells, B-cell-depleted T cells, or PBMCs came the material, which was cDNA or gDNA.

Per germline, CDR1 SGHDN and CDR2 FVKESK. Unmatched junction bases numbered 12, after V lost 6 bases and J lost 5 bases. The CDR3 runs 15 residues. In the source study's methods: Estimates of nucleated cell counts were drawn from the amplification of reference gene primers. Profiling relied on immunoSEQ multiplex PCR, and the TCRdb table lists in-frame clones only, not all of them. That table supplies the V and J calls and clone size; D and trimming were determined from the DNA. There are approximately 150,000 clones in the sample; 75% to 85% occur only once, and approximately 10% lies in the top ten.

The chain links TRBV14 to TRBJ2-7; 8 bases match TRBD2. Source material: peripheral blood. The receptor comes from a human donor in a cohort sampled during active COVID-19. The CDR3 protein is CASSRPVGGGNEQYF. In nucleotides, the CDR3 is TGTGCCAGCAGTCGCCCCGTCGGGGGGGGGAACGAGCAGTACTTC. The entire variable domain, with the rest obtained from reference TRBV14 and TRBJ2-7, is as follows: EAGVTQFPSHSVIEKGQTVTLRCDPISGHDNLYWYRRVMGKEIKFLLHFVKESKQDESGMPNNRFLAERTGGTYSTLKVQPAELEDSGVYFCASSRPVGGGNEQYFGPGTRLTVT.